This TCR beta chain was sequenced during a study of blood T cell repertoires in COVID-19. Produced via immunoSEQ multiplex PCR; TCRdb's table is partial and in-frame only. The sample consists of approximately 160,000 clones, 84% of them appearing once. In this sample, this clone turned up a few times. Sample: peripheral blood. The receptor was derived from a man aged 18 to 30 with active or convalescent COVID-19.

The CDR3 region has the DNA TGTGCCAGCAGCCCTGGCACAGGGGGTAGATCACCCCTCCACTTT. It encodes CASSPGTGGRSPLHF. The chain recombines TRBV7-2 with TRBJ1-6; 8 positions match TRBD1. The CDR3 is made up of 15 amino acids. The germline V gene encodes CDR1 SGHTA and CDR2 FQGNSA. V shed 5 bases and J 10 bases; nucleotides not matched to a gene: 10.